The 6 T cell receptor beta chains reported below all come from one sample, sequenced in a study of shared clonotypes between healthy human individuals. Profiled with immunoSEQ multiplex PCR; TCRdb holds only in-frame clones, not every one. The data contain about 2.5 million clones, just under 95% of them seen just once; the ten biggest clones take up about 0.41%. The sample consisted of naive CD4+ T cells from PBMCs. Subset reported: CD45RA+ positively selected. Receptors were obtained from a man younger than 35 in good health. Some clones in this sample may be carry-over from other donors' samples.

J is TRBJ2-1 and V is TRBV28; 7 nucleotides line up with TRBD2. CDR3 length equals 16 residues. Germline CDR1 is MDHEN and CDR2 is SYDVKM. Trimming took 6 bases from V and 2 from J; bases not matched to a gene: 10. Written as DNA, the CDR3 is TGTGCCAGCAGCCGCCTAGGGGCGGGGGCCTACAATGAGCAGTTCTTC. It encodes CASSRLGAGAYNEQFF.

This clone was seen only once. This sequence joins TRBV9 and TRBJ2-1; 9 bases are a match to TRBD2. The CDR3 consists of 17 residues. Germline V lookup: CDR1 SGDLS, CDR2 YYNGEE. With V trimmed by 0 bases and J by 3 bases, 7 bases remained unmatched. DNA of the CDR3: TGTGCCAGCAGCGTAGTATCGGCTAGCGGGGACTACAATGAGCAGTTCTTC. It translates to CASSVVSASGDYNEQFF. Drawing the rest from reference TRBV9 and TRBJ2-1, the complete variable domain is DSGVTQTPKHLITATGQRVTLRCSPRSGDLSVYWYQQSLDQGLQFLIQYYNGEERAKGNILERFSAQQFPDLHSELNLSSLELGDSALYFCASSVVSASGDYNEQFFGPGTRLTVL.

V is TRBV6-4 and J is TRBJ1-1; a possible D gene is TRBD1 (6 bases). This CDR3 has 12 residues. Germline assignment: CDR1 MRHNA and CDR2 SNTAGT. Trimming took 8 bases from V and 7 from J, leaving 14 bases between them. CDR3 coding DNA: TGTGCCAGCCGGACAGTACGGGGTGAAGCTTTCTTT. Residues: CASRTVRGEAFF.

A word on this clone: This specimen includes other DNA sequences encoding the same CDR3. The genes are TRBV5-4 and TRBJ1-2, with D perhaps TRBD1 (5 bases). Trimming stripped 0 bases from V and 3 bases from J, with 9 bases between. Germline V lookup: CDR1 SGHNT, CDR2 YYREEE (reference sequence). The CDR3 runs to 14 residues. The CDR3 region has the DNA TGTGCCAGCAGCTTGGGGCAGGGTTACTATGGCTACACCTTC. This gives the protein CASSLGQGYYGYTF.

The rearrangement joins TRBV5-1 to TRBJ2-1; D remains unclear. This CDR3 region has 16 residues. V was shortened by 0 bases and J by 0 bases, with 10 bases between the two germline ends. CDR1 and CDR2 (germline): SGHRS, YFSETQ. CDR3: CASSLVVGASYNEQFF. CDR3 DNA sequence: TGCGCCAGCAGCTTGGTGGTCGGAGCCTCCTACAATGAGCAGTTCTTC.

This chain links TRBV19 with TRBJ2-3; D ambiguous. The V and J ends lost 4 bases and 1 base respectively, with 9 bases between them. Per the germline V gene, CDR1 is LNHDA and CDR2 is SQIVND (reference sequence). The CDR3 runs to 14 residues. CDR3 protein: CASSTQTGTDTQYF. The CDR3 region has the DNA TGTGCCAGTAGTACACAGACGGGCACAGATACGCAGTATTTT.